This T cell receptor (beta chain) was profiled in a study of T cells in localized non-small cell lung cancer (TCRdb year 2020). Context from the whole study: The study analyzed T cell repertoires of hundreds of early-stage NSCLC patients, comparing tumors and uninvolved tumor-adjacent lungs. All 230 or so NSCLC patients in the cohort were treatment-naive and had localized lung tumors that were resected. Of the NSCLC patients, roughly 130 were male and approximately 97 were female, and the mean age was roughly 61 years. The investigation overall reported the following: Because the study design was exploratory, TCR variables were selected using unadjusted p-values without false-discovery rate correction. Uninvolved tumor-adjacent lung showed the highest T cell clonality, higher than tumor, which suggests more focused antigenic responses in the uninvolved tumor-adjacent lung. Multi-region tumor sequencing was not performed, so intratumor heterogeneity could not be excluded. Of the top 100 tumor clones, a median of around 57 were detected in paired uninvolved adjacent lung; around 30 were also among that lung's top 100. Higher T cell density in blood was associated with longer overall survival, whereas higher clonality in adjacent lung was associated with shorter survival.

CDR3 length: 16 amino acids, cysteine to phenylalanine. Kept here is only the CDR3 DNA, which spans 48 bases and is read in frame from base 1. Trimming at the junction amounts to 1 base on V and 2 bases on J, and the germline ends lie 15 bases apart. From a lookup of the germline V gene, CDR1 and CDR2 are SGHVS and FNYEAQ. With regard to this clone: Its binding antigen is unknown. No much larger clone exists at a distance of one base, and base qualities are not known.

The immunoSEQ Assay was used to sequence TCR beta CDR3 regions from DNA. On the authors' methods: To compute T cell density, TCR beta template counts were normalized to usable DNA, which was estimated by amplifying housekeeping genes. Richness was estimated using the preseqR package, with extrapolation to 400,000 templates for PBMC samples and to 120,000 templates for tissue samples. Clonality was defined by subtracting Pielou's evenness from one. Differential abundance testing on productive amino-acid clonotypes, with a minimum total count of 5 and an alpha of 0.1, was used to identify tissue-enriched TCRs. Repertoire overlap between compartments was quantified with the Jaccard Index and Morisita Overlap Index. TCR beta CDR3s were clustered by GLIPH together with public tetramer-defined viral CDR3s, and at least three viral sequences plus V-gene enrichment were required for viral motifs. The table was pulled from immuneACCESS by TCRdb, which kept in-frame rearrangements only. Such tables lose some clones; where checked, under half of the loss comes from unresolved V genes, and the rest has no known cause. V and J calls and clone size are those listed in that table; D and trimming were worked out from the DNA. This sample comprises about 40,000 clones, roughly 91% of them detected only once. 10% of the sample is held by the ten biggest clonotypes.

At diagnosis, tumor, uninvolved tumor-adjacent lung and peripheral blood were collected and then preserved as a mix of FFPE and fresh-frozen material. For TCR repertoire profiling, the blood samples were analyzed as peripheral blood mononuclear cells. This TCR derives from a woman aged 35 to 69 with stage II lung adenocarcinoma. Recombination linked TRBV7-6 to TRBJ2-7, with TRBD1 tentatively as D gene (6 bases match). This specimen was PBMCs, taken before any cancer treatment. Read as DNA, the sequence is TGTGCCAGCAGCTTAGTCCTAGGGGGATCAACCTACGAGCAGTACTTC. The translation is CASSLVLGGSTYEQYF.